The 9 T cell receptor beta chains below were found in one sample sequenced in a study of T cells in Graves' hyperthyroidism and ophthalmopathy. Template material for amplifying TCR beta CDR3 regions consisted of RNA transcripts. The HTBI primer set drove a first-round RT-PCR of the TCR CDR3. TCRdb reprocessed the multiplex PCR reads with MiXCR, giving one entry per CDR3 protein. The table records a few hundred thousand distinct CDR3 sequences, about 18% of them present only once. Sequenced material: blood. Source of these receptors: a woman aged 18-29 years with Graves' hyperthyroidism.

With regard to this clonotype: Here the CDR3 omits its conserved ending phenylalanine or tryptophan, so a read error is the likely source. This chain links TRBV24-1 with TRBJ1-1; perhaps TRBD1 as D (6 bases). The CDR3 is made up of 14 amino acids. CDR1 and CDR2 from the germline V gene are KGHDR and SFDVKD. Between the trimmed V and J ends, which lost 6 bases and 11 bases, there was a span of 21 bases. The chain's CDR3 is CATSYSQGGPQAFV. CDR3 bases: TGTGCCACCAGTTACAGTCAAGGGGGGCCGCAGGCTTTCGTT.

This clonotype was found many times. CDR3 nucleotide sequence: TGTGCCAGCGTCGAAGGGTTGAACACTGAAGCTTTCTTT. Amino acid sequence: CASVEGLNTEAFF. The chain combines TRBV25-1 with TRBJ1-1; D gene uncertain. V gave up 8 bases and J gave up 0 bases, with 10 bases separating them. The germline V gene has CDR1 MGHDK and CDR2 SYGVNS. The CDR3 sequence is 13 residues long.

This clonotype was recorded many times. J is TRBJ2-7 and V is TRBV6-1; D remains unclear. The CDR3 is made up of 13 amino acids. V was clipped by 6 bases and J by 3 bases, with 12 bases between them. Germline V CDR1 and CDR2: MNHNS, SASEGT. In DNA form, the CDR3 reads TGTGCCAGCAGCCACGACCCAGTCTACGAGCAGTACTTC. This gives the protein CASSHDPVYEQYF.

The table lists this clonotype with many counts. V is TRBV2 and J is TRBJ2-5; 8 bases map to TRBD2. The J segment lost 9 bases and the V segment lost 1 base, leaving 13 bases of the junction unmatched. CDR1 and CDR2 (germline): SNHLY, FYNNEI. This CDR3 contains 16 residues. The CDR3 nucleotides are TGTGCCAGCAGTGAAGGGACTAGCCCCGCCACCGAGGCCCAGTACTTC. Its protein is CASSEGTSPATEAQYF.

In regard to this clonotype: One junction end does not reproduce the germline sequence, and a read error may be involved. This chain joins TRBV7-3 and TRBJ2-2; TRBD2 might be the D (5 bases). The CDR3 is made up of 14 amino acids. Germline CDR1 and CDR2: SGHTA and FQGTGA. The CDR3 region has the DNA TGTGCCAGCAGCCCCCTGATGCAGGCCGGGGATCTGTTTTTT. Protein: CASSPLMQAGDLFF.

In its sample, this clonotype was seen many times. This chain uses TRBV20-1 with TRBJ2-7, with D unclear. Trimming shortened V by 2 bases and J by 7 bases, and 18 bases separated the two germline ends. From germline, CDR1 is DFQATT and CDR2 SNEGSKA (reference sequence). The CDR3 runs 14 residues. CDR3 protein: CSARRSQVLGEQYF. The CDR3 coding sequence is TGCAGTGCTAGAAGGAGCCAGGTACTTGGGGAGCAGTACTTC.

The chain recombines TRBV2 with TRBJ2-2; 9 bases match TRBD2. Looked up from germline, CDR1 is SNHLY and CDR2 is FYNNEI. The CDR3 length is 14 residues. The V gene end was trimmed by 7 bases and the J gene end by 3 bases; junction bases not matched to a gene: 3. The CDR3 sequence is CASKRLADTGELFF. The CDR3 DNA is TGTGCCAGCAAACGACTAGCGGACACCGGGGAGCTGTTTTTT.

The table lists this clonotype with many counts. This chain uses TRBV2 with TRBJ2-5; TRBD1 agrees at 7 bases. Germline loops: CDR1 SNHLY, CDR2 FYNNEI. The CDR3 length is 15 residues. Unmatched junction bases numbered 14, after V lost 10 bases and J lost 3 bases. CDR3 sequence reads: CAILLTTGPKETQYF. The CDR3 coding sequence is TGTGCCATCCTCCTTACGACAGGGCCTAAAGAGACCCAGTACTTC. The full variable domain, with the rest looked up from reference TRBV2 and TRBJ2-5, is EPEVTQTPSHQVTQMGQEVILRCVPISNHLYFYWYRQILGQKVEFLVSFYNNEISEKSEIFDDQFSVERPDGSNFTLKIRSTKLEDSAMYFCAILLTTGPKETQYFGPGTRLLVL.

The rearrangement joins TRBV6-2 or TRBV6-3 to TRBJ2-7; possible D gene TRBD1, 5 bases. The CDR3 extends over 13 amino acids. V dropped 4 bases and J dropped 4 bases, with 11 bases sitting between them. Germline assignment: CDR1 MNHEY and CDR2 SVGEGT. In DNA form, the CDR3 reads TGTGCCAGCAGTTCCCCAGACAGTTACGAGCAGTACTTC. Protein: CASSSPDSYEQYF.